This T cell receptor (beta chain) was recorded in a study of CD8+CD57+ T cells in acquired aplastic anemia. Patients chosen for sequencing had shown CD8+CD57+ cell expansion by flow cytometry. The TCR beta profiling, which covered VDJ combination and CDR3 sequence, was carried out using genomic DNA as the template. TCRdb ran MiXCR on the reads and lists one entry per CDR3 protein. The sample contains over 40,000 distinct CDR3 sequences, 60% to 80% of which appear only once. The CDR3 runs to 20 residues. CDR1 is MGHDK, CDR2 SYGVNS, per germline. The junction had 17 bases not matched to a gene; V was cut back by 5 bases and J by 1 base.

Sequenced material: sorted CD4+, CD8+, or CD8+CD57+ T cells (not recorded which) from PBMCs. The chain uses TRBV25-1 and TRBJ1-5; 10 nucleotides line up with TRBD1. The receptor was isolated from a human donor with aplastic anemia. CDR3 nucleotides: TGTGCCAGCAGTAAGGGGGCCCGGGACAGGGGCTCGATCAGCAATCAGCCCCAGCATTTT. The encoded protein is CASSKGARDRGSISNQPQHF.